The clone carrying this T cell receptor beta chain was observed at least ten times. Its antigen is not known. The record originates from a study of neurological immune-mediated disorders. TCRdb re-analysed the 5' RACE reads in MiXCR, keeping a single row per CDR3 protein. Of fewer than 30,000 distinct CDR3 sequences listed, under 25% were seen once; the top ten hold around 16%. Findings and limits, study-wide: The level of TCR clonal expansion was highest in patients with HTLV-1-associated myelopathy and lowest in multiple sclerosis, where it fell below the level seen in healthy controls.

The TCR sequence derives from a woman aged 60 to 75 in good health. The sequencing input was PBMCs.

The CDR3 loop reads CATLLRGREQFF. CDR3 DNA sequence: TGCGCCACCTTACTTAGGGGTCGCGAGCAGTTCTTC. The V and J genes are TRBV10-2 and TRBJ2-1; weak D call: TRBD1 (5 bases). Germline CDR1 reads WSHSY; CDR2 reads SAAADI. V lost 10 bases to trimming and J lost 10 bases, with 17 bases between them. The CDR3 is 12 amino acids.